Included here is one T cell receptor beta chain sequence, with context. As yet, its antigen is unknown. Here immunoSEQ multiplex PCR was the method, and the copy in TCRdb shows in-frame clones only, minus some. Of around 19,000 clones listed, over 65% are singletons. This sample was included in a study of PD-1 blockade in classical Hodgkin lymphoma. Germline CDR1 LGHNA, CDR2 YNFKEQ. CDR3 length: 16 residues. J lost 2 bases, V lost 2 bases, and 5 bases had no gene match. General study findings and limits: Patients newly diagnosed and complete responders had comparable baseline diversity. By cycle point C4D1, TCR diversity had risen significantly in CD4+ cells (but not CD8+ cells).

All the patients suffered relapse after autologous stem cell transplantation, and brentuximab vedotin exposure differed. The TCR sequence derives from a human donor with classical Hodgkin lymphoma. Sequenced here: peripheral blood mononuclear cells (PBMCs), sampled before the second cycle of nivolumab. The genes are TRBV4-2 and TRBJ2-1, with 8 bases identical to TRBD2. For the CDR3, the DNA is TGTGCCAGCAGCCAACCCGGGACTAGTCCCTACAATGAGCAGTTCTTC. This gives the protein CASSQPGTSPYNEQFF.